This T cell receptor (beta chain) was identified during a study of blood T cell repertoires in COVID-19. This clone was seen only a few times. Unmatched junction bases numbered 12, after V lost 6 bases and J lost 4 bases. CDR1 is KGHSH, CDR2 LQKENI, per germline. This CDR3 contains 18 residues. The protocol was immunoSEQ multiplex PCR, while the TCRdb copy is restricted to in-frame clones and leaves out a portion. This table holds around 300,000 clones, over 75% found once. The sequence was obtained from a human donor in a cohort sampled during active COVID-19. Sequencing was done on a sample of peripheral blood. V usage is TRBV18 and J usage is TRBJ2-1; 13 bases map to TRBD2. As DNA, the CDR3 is TGTGCCAGCTCCCGCACTAGCGGGAGGGCGGCAGGGTACAATGAGCAGTTCTTC. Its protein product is CASSRTSGRAAGYNEQFF.